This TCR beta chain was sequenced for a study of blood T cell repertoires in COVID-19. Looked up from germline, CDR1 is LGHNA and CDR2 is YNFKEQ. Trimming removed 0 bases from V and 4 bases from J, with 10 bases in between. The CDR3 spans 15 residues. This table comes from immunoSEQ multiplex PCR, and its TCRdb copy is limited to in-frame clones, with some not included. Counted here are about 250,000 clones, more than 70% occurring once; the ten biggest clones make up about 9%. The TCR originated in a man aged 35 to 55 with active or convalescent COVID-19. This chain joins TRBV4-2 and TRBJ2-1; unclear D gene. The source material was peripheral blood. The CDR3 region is CASSQEARPYNEQFF. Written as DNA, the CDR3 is TGTGCCAGCAGCCAAGAGGCGCGGCCTTACAATGAGCAGTTCTTC.